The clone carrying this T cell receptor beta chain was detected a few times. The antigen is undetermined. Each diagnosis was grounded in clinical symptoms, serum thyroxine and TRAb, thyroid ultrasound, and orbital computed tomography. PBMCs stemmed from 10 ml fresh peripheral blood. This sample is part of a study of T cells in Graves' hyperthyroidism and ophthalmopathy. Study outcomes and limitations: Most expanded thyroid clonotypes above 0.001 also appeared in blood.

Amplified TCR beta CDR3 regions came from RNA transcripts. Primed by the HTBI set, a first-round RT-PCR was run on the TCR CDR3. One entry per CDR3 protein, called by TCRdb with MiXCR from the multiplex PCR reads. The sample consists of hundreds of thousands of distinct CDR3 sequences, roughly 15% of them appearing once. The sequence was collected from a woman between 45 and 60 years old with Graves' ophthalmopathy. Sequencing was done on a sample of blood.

The CDR3 is CATSEVNEQFF. The CDR3 nucleotides are TGTGCCACCTCGGAGGTAAATGAGCAGTTCTTC. The chain is built from TRBV10-3 and TRBJ2-1; possible D gene TRBD2, 5 bases. Germline loops: CDR1 ENHRY, CDR2 SYGVKD. Trimming removed 10 bases from V and 7 bases from J, with 11 bases in between. The CDR3 consists of 11 residues.